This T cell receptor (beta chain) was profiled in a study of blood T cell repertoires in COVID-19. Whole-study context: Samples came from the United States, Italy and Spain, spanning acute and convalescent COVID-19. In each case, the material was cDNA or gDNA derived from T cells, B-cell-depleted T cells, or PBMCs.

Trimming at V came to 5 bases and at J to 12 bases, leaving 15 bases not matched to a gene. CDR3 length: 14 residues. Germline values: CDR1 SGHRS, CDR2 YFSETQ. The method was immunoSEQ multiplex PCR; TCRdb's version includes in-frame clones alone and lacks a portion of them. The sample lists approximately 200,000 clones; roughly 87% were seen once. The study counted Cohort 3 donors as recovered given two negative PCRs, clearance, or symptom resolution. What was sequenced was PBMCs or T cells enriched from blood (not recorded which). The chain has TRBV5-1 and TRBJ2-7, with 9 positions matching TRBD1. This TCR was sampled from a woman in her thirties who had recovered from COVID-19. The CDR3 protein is CASSLGQGISSWYF. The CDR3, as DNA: TGCGCCAGCAGTCTGGGACAGGGAATTAGCAGTTGGTACTTC.